A selection of T cell receptor beta chains follows, all from one sample in a study of T cells after somatic rescue of genetic block. Using immunoSEQ multiplex PCR, the repertoire was profiled, and TCRdb retains in-frame clones only, with some absent. The repertoire holds roughly 120,000 clones, with 90% to 95% as singletons. Sequenced input: peripheral blood mononuclear cells (PBMCs). The origin of the receptors is a woman under 30. CDR3s include the opening cysteine and the closing phenylalanine or tryptophan. The D gene is left open where the match is weak. The size field is filled for only some rows; it gives once, few, many or a size class.

clone size,D gene,J gene,V gene,CDR3 DNA,CDR3 protein
.,TRBD2,TRBJ2-7,TRBV7-9,TGTGCCAGCAGCTTAGGCGGAGGGACTAGCGCTTCCTACGAGCAGTACTTC,CASSLGGGTSASYEQYF
.,.,TRBJ1-3,TRBV4-3,TGCGCCAGCACAATCTCGATTGGAAACACCATATATTTT,CASTISIGNTIYF
.,.,TRBJ2-5,TRBV6-6,TGTGCCAGCAGTCTACCCAAGGACAGTAAAGAGACCCAGTACTTC,CASSLPKDSKETQYF
.,TRBD2,TRBJ2-5,TRBV7-6,TGTGCCAGCAGCTTAGTAGCGGGGGAAGACCAAGAGACCCAGTACTTC,CASSLVAGEDQETQYF
.,.,TRBJ1-2,TRBV2,TGTGCCAGCATGAACAGGGTAAGATCCGGCTACACCTTC,CASMNRVRSGYTF
.,.,TRBJ2-1,TRBV5-1,TGCGCCAGCAGCTTACTCACTCGGGACACCCCGGGGTACAATGAGCAGTTCTTC,CASSLLTRDTPGYNEQFF
.,.,TRBJ2-7,TRBV30,TGTGCCTGGAGTGTACGATGGGGGAACGAGCAGTACTTC,CAWSVRWGNEQYF
few,.,TRBJ2-1,TRBV7-8,TGTGCCAGCAGCTTAGCGGGCCGATACAATGAGCAGTTCTTC,CASSLAGRYNEQFF
once,TRBD2,TRBJ2-5,TRBV7-2,TGTGCCAGCAGCTTAAGCGGGGCGACTAGCGGGACCCAGTACTTC,CASSLSGATSGTQYF
.,.,TRBJ1-2,TRBV7-8,TGTGCCAGCACCCGTCGGCCTCTCGTGGATGGCTACACCTTC,CASTRRPLVDGYTF
.,.,TRBJ1-1,TRBV15,TGTGCCACCAGCAGAGAGGGGACTTTTAGAGAAGCTTTCTTT,CATSREGTFREAFF
.,.,TRBJ2-7,TRBV5-1,TGCGCCAGCAGCGCTGGGACCTTAGATCGGGTGTCCTACGAGCAGTACTTC,CASSAGTLDRVSYEQYF
.,.,TRBJ1-2,TRBV5-1,TGTGCCAGCAGCTTGGAACCAGAGGGCTATGGCTACACCTTC,CASSLEPEGYGYTF
.,.,TRBJ2-7,TRBV2,TGTGCCAGCAGCCCACGACCTCCCGGGACTCACTACGAGCAGTACTTC,CASSPRPPGTHYEQYF
few,.,TRBJ1-5,TRBV19,TGTGCCAGTAGTATTGAAGGGGGATATCAGCCCCAGCATTTT,CASSIEGGYQPQHF
.,.,TRBJ2-6,TRBV6-1,TGTGCCAGCAGTGAGGACAGCTCTGGGGCCAACGTCCTGACTTTC,CASSEDSSGANVLTF
.,TRBD1,TRBJ1-1,TRBV11-1,TGTGCCAGCAGCCAGACCGACAGGGGCACTGAAGCTTTCTTT,CASSQTDRGTEAFF
.,.,TRBJ2-7,TRBV27,TGTGCCAGCTCCCCCGGACGAAATGAGCAGTACTTC,CASSPGRNEQYF
.,.,TRBJ2-7,TRBV7-8,TGTGCCAGCAGCCTCAGAGGGCAGGGAGGACCCTACGAGCAGTACTTC,CASSLRGQGGPYEQYF
.,.,TRBJ2-6,TRBV5-1,TGCGCCAGCAGCCCGATATTCACTAGCTCTGGGGCCAACGTCCTGACTTTC,CASSPIFTSSGANVLTF
.,.,TRBJ2-7,TRBV5-3,TGTGCCAGAAGCCGAGGGGGAGTGAGAGGCGAGCAGTACTTC,CARSRGGVRGEQYF
once,.,TRBJ1-2,TRBV5-6,TGTGCCAGCAGCTTCAGGGATCGGAAGTATGGCTACACCTTC,CASSFRDRKYGYTF
.,TRBD2,TRBJ2-1,TRBV9,TGTGCCAGCAGCGGACGGGACTACTACAATGAGCAGTTCTTC,CASSGRDYYNEQFF
.,TRBD2,TRBJ2-7,TRBV4-3,TGCGCCAGCAGCCAAGATTTAGCGGGGGGATCCTACGAGCAGTACTTC,CASSQDLAGGSYEQYF
.,.,TRBJ1-2,TRBV11-3,TGTGCCAGCAGCGAGAAGGGGGGTCTCTATGGCTACACCTTC,CASSEKGGLYGYTF
.,.,TRBJ1-1,TRBV7-9,TGTGCCAGCAGCTTAAATGCGGTGGCTAACACTGAAGCTTTCTTT,CASSLNAVANTEAFF
.,TRBD1,TRBJ2-7,TRBV4-3,TGCGCCAGCAGCCATGCGCAGGGACAGGGAAGCTACGAGCAGTACTTC,CASSHAQGQGSYEQYF
.,TRBD1,TRBJ1-2,TRBV10-2,TGCGCCAGCAGGGGACAGGGGGCAAACTATGGCTACACCTTC,CASRGQGANYGYTF
.,.,TRBJ2-2,TRBV4-1,TGCGCCAGCAGCCAGAACCCTCCCAGGGGGGCGCACACCGGGGAGCTGTTTTTT,CASSQNPPRGAHTGELFF
.,.,TRBJ2-3,TRBV20-1,TGCAGTGCTAAGAAACGTACCACGCAGTATTTT,CSAKKRTTQYF
.,TRBD1,TRBJ2-3,TRBV5-1,TGCGCCAGCAGCGAGGGACAGGGTTTAGATACGCAGTATTTT,CASSEGQGLDTQYF